This T cell receptor beta chain was sequenced in a study of kidney transplant recipient with SARS-CoV-2 infection. TCRdb re-analysed the reads in MiXCR, keeping a single row per CDR3 protein. The sample includes under 300,000 distinct CDR3 sequences, 25% to 35% of them seen just once. This clonotype occurred a few times. In germline, CDR1 is SGHKS, CDR2 YYEKEE (reference sequence). The V end was cut by 2 bases, the J end by 1 base, with 10 bases between. This CDR3 region has 15 residues. This chain connects TRBV5-5 to TRBJ1-3; D might be TRBD1 (5 bases). This receptor was taken from a male patient between 25 and 39 years old who had COVID-19 and was a kidney transplant recipient. Part of the T cell pool may stem from the graft donor. Sequencing was performed on a blood sample, taken at baseline and around day 110 from a kidney transplant recipient. The CDR3 spells CASSFQGASGNTIYF. CDR3 DNA sequence: TGTGCCAGCAGCTTTCAGGGAGCTTCTGGAAACACCATATATTTT. The entire variable domain, with the rest obtained from reference TRBV5-5 and TRBJ1-3, is as follows: DAGVTQSPTHLIKTRGQQVTLRCSPISGHKSVSWYQQVLGQGPQFIFQYYEKEERGRGNFPDRFSARQFPNYSSELNVNALLLGDSALYLCASSFQGASGNTIYFGEGSWLTVV.